This entry lists 3 T cell receptor beta chains sequenced from one sample in a study of blood T cell repertoires in COVID-19. Libraries were prepared by immunoSEQ multiplex PCR; TCRdb keeps only in-frame clonotypes and omits some of them. Here the sample spans around 210,000 clones, around nine tenths being singletons. The specimen sequenced was peripheral blood. The receptors were gathered from a man between 18 and 35 years old with active or convalescent COVID-19.

This clone appeared a single time. This chain connects TRBV28 to TRBJ1-1; D ambiguous. The germline CDR1 and CDR2 sequences are MDHEN and SYDVKM. The V end lost 4 bases, the J end lost 7 bases, and 16 bases lay between the germline ends. The CDR3 contains 14 residues. For the CDR3, the DNA is TGTGCCAGCAGTTCCGCTAGTGGCATCGGTGAAGCTTTCTTT. It specifies CASSSASGIGEAFF.

The J gene is TRBJ1-2, the V gene TRBV7-8; TRBD1 is a possible D gene (5 bases). Germline V CDR1 and CDR2: SGHVS, FQNEAQ. The CDR3 consists of 15 residues. V dropped 6 bases and J dropped 3 bases, with 17 bases sitting between them. This CDR3 reads CASSSSPPTDYGYTF. In nucleotides, the CDR3 is TGTGCCAGCAGTTCCAGTCCCCCGACAGACTATGGCTACACCTTC.

CDR3 coding DNA: TGTGCCAGCAGTGAAGAGGGACAGGGGGCCTATCTAGACACTGAAGCTTTCTTT. Translating it yields CASSEEGQGAYLDTEAFF. V and J are TRBV6-1 and TRBJ1-1, with 12 bases matching TRBD1. Germline V lookup: CDR1 MNHNS, CDR2 SASEGT. The CDR3 spans 18 residues. V was pared by 1 base and J by 3 bases, with 9 bases of the junction left unmatched.